One and the same sample provided the 17 T cell receptor beta chains below, sequenced in a study of blood T cell repertoires in COVID-19 (dated by TCRdb to about 2020). Preparation of the library involved the immunoSEQ multiplex PCR assay. TCRdb re-hosts the immuneACCESS table, in-frame sequences only. Its copies lack some clones; in the studies checked, an unresolved V gene accounts for under half of them, and the cause for the rest is not known. The sample data list some 180,000 clones, and around nine tenths of these were observed just once. In total, the top ten clones hold around 7% of the sample. The specimen was peripheral blood. These receptors all come from a man in his forties with acute or convalescent COVID-19.

Only one count was recorded for this clone. The chain carries TRBV19 and TRBJ2-7; 11 nucleotides align to TRBD1. The CDR3 loop spans 14 amino acids. V was clipped by 5 bases and J by 3 bases; unmatched bases: 3. Germline CDR1 reads LNHDA; CDR2 reads SQIVND (reference sequence). This CDR3 reads CASSWGQGDYEQYF. CDR3 sequence (DNA): TGTGCCAGTAGTTGGGGACAGGGGGACTACGAGCAGTACTTC.

For the CDR3, the DNA is TGTGCCAGCTCGGTCGGGTTTATGAACACTGAAGCTTTCTTT. Translation: CASSVGFMNTEAFF. The chain carries TRBV18 and TRBJ1-1; no clear D gene. Germline CDR1 KGHSH, CDR2 LQKENI. The CDR3 is made up of 14 amino acids. V lost 6 bases to trimming and J lost 0 bases, with 11 bases between them. The full variable domain, completed using reference TRBV18 and TRBJ1-1, is NAGVMQNPRHLVRRRGQEARLRCSPMKGHSHVYWYRQLPEEGLKFMVYLQKENIIDESGMPKERFSAEFPKEGPSILRIQQVVRGDSAAYFCASSVGFMNTEAFFGQGTRLTVV.

The CDR3, as DNA: TGTGCCAGCAGTTACTTGGAGGGACAGGACTACTATGGCTACACCTTC. Its translation is CASSYLEGQDYYGYTF. The chain employs TRBV6-2 or TRBV6-3 and TRBJ1-2, with 8 bases fitting TRBD1. CDR1 MNHEY and CDR2 SVGEGT come from the germline V gene. The CDR3 spans 16 residues. V lost 1 base, J lost 3 bases, and 7 bases stayed unmatched.

The chain links TRBV19 to TRBJ1-1; D might be TRBD1 (5 bases). The CDR3 covers 17 residues. Per germline, CDR1 LNHDA and CDR2 SQIVND (reference sequence). Trimming removed 0 bases at V and 1 base at J, with 15 bases between. This CDR3 is CASSIDVGGSENTEAFF. CDR3 coding DNA: TGTGCCAGTAGTATAGATGTGGGGGGGTCGGAGAACACTGAAGCTTTCTTT.

The genes are TRBV5-4 and TRBJ2-2; 9 bases line up with TRBD1. There are 14 residues in the CDR3. Germline V lookup: CDR1 SGHNT, CDR2 YYREEE (reference sequence). With 3 bases clipped from V and 6 bases from J, the junction kept 3 bases outside the gene matches. The CDR3 bases are TGTGCCAGCAGCTGGGGACAGGGCGCCGGGGAGCTGTTTTTT. It is translated as CASSWGQGAGELFF.

The chain has TRBV12-3 or TRBV12-4 and TRBJ2-1, with D perhaps matching TRBD1 (5 bases). V lost 3 bases to trimming and J lost 6 bases, with 6 bases between them. The CDR3 contains 12 residues. The CDR3 protein is CASSFRANEQFF. The CDR3 region has the DNA TGTGCCAGCAGTTTCAGGGCCAATGAGCAGTTCTTC.

The V and J genes are TRBV7-2 and TRBJ2-5; D may be TRBD1 (6 bases). This CDR3 contains 15 residues. CDR1 is SGHTA, CDR2 FQGNSA, per germline. V was shortened by 5 bases and J by 1 base, with 14 bases between the two germline ends. The CDR3 nucleotides read TGTGCCAGCAGCACCGGACAGACTATCCAAGAGACCCAGTACTTC. Protein product: CASSTGQTIQETQYF.

The V gene is TRBV2, the J gene TRBJ2-7; 9 nucleotides match TRBD1. The germline gives CDR1 SNHLY, CDR2 FYNNEI. Trimming at V came to 4 bases and at J to 3 bases, leaving 1 base not matched to a gene. The CDR3 length is 13 residues. CDR3 in DNA: TGTGCCAGCAGTGTGACAGGGGGCTACGAGCAGTACTTC. Its protein is CASSVTGGYEQYF.

Concerning this clone itself: The conserved final phenylalanine or tryptophan is absent from the CDR3, which likely points to a read error. Because the CDR3's place on the DNA is in doubt, the DNA is left out and the CDR3 is given as listed by TCRdb. J is TRBJ1-1 and V is TRBV15; the table assigns TRBD1, which was not confirmed against the DNA. Counting both end residues, the CDR3 totals 12 amino acids. Germline V gene sequence: CDR1 LNHNV, CDR2 YYDKDF (reference sequence). This chain's CDR3 is CATSGLQGKVVS.

Here the CDR3 DNA reads TGTGCCAGCAGTGATCTAAATACTAGCACAGATACGCAGTATTTT. As protein: CASSDLNTSTDTQYF. This chain connects TRBV6-1 to TRBJ2-3; D gene uncertain. From germline, CDR1 is MNHNS and CDR2 SASEGT. Trimming took off 3 bases at V and 0 bases at J, with 10 bases between the two ends. This CDR3 region has 15 residues.

The table lists this clone with a count of one. The DNA for the CDR3 is TGCGCCAGCAGCCAAGCAGGAGGGACTTATGGCTACACCTTC. This encodes CASSQAGGTYGYTF. J is TRBJ1-2 and V is TRBV4-1, with a tentative D call TRBD1 (5 bases). This CDR3 has 14 amino acids. Trimming stripped 1 base from V and 5 bases from J, with 11 bases between. Germline-derived CDR1 and CDR2 are MGHRA and YSYEKL.

In DNA, the CDR3 is TGTGCCAGCTCACGGACTAGCGGGGGGGCCAATGAGCAGTTCTTC. Translated: CASSRTSGGANEQFF. The chain is built from TRBV18 and TRBJ2-1, with 15 positions matching TRBD2. The CDR3 length is 15 residues. V lost 4 bases, J lost 6 bases, and 1 base stayed unmatched. Germline V lookup: CDR1 KGHSH, CDR2 LQKENI.

The chain is built from TRBV10-2 and TRBJ2-3; 10 positions match TRBD2. This CDR3 is built from 17 residues. CDR1 and CDR2 from the germline V gene are WSHSY and SAAADI. V was pared by 2 bases and J by 2 bases, with 7 bases of the junction left unmatched. The CDR3 sequence: CASSEALAGAITDTQYF. DNA of the CDR3: TGCGCCAGCAGTGAGGCCCTAGCGGGGGCAATCACAGATACGCAGTATTTT.

DNA for the CDR3: TGTGCCAGTACGACCCAGACAGGGGGCGGTGAACAGTTCTTC. Translation: CASTTQTGGGEQFF. The V gene is TRBV19, the J gene TRBJ2-1, with 10 nucleotides matching TRBD1. The CDR3 runs 14 residues. From germline, CDR1 is LNHDA and CDR2 SQIVND (reference sequence). J lost 13 bases, V lost 7 bases, and 13 bases had no gene match.

The chain employs TRBV11-2 and TRBJ1-2, with D hard to call. Germline assignment: CDR1 SGHAT and CDR2 FQNNGV. V lost 4 bases and J lost 5, with 17 bases in between. The CDR3 sequence is 15 residues long. CDR3 DNA: TGTGCCAGCAGCTCCCCCCGGCAGCGACGTTATGGCTACACCTTC. It translates to CASSSPRQRRYGYTF.

The rearrangement uses TRBV6-5 and TRBJ1-2; the D is unclear. The CDR3 consists of 16 residues. Germline V gives CDR1 MNHEY, CDR2 SVGAGI. The V gene lost 0 bases and the J gene lost 0 bases, with 11 bases spanning the gap. CDR3 sequence (DNA): TGTGCCAGCAGTTACTCAGCAGGCCTTACTAACTATGGCTACACCTTC. Its translation: CASSYSAGLTNYGYTF.

This clone showed up just a few times. At the DNA level, this CDR3 is encoded by other sequences in the same sample as well. The chain combines TRBV9 with TRBJ1-1; D remains unclear. With 0 bases removed from V and 1 base from J, the gap between germline ends came to 7 bases. Germline values: CDR1 SGDLS, CDR2 YYNGEE. There are 14 residues in the CDR3. The CDR3 loop reads CASSVVPGNTEAFF. In DNA form, the CDR3 reads TGTGCCAGCAGCGTAGTCCCAGGGAACACTGAAGCTTTCTTT.